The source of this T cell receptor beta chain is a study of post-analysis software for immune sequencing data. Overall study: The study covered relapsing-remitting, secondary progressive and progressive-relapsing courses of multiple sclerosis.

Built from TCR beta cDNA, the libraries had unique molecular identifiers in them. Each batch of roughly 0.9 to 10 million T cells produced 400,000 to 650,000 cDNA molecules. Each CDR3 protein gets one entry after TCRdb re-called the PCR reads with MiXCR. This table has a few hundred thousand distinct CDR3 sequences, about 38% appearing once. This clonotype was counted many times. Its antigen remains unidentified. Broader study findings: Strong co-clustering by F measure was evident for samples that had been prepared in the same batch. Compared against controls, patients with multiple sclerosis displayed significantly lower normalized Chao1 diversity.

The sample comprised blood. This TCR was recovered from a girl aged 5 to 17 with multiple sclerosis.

The CDR3 DNA reads TGTGCCAGCAGCTTAGCGTGGGGTGGCAATCAGCCCCAGCATTTT. It specifies CASSLAWGGNQPQHF. The V and J genes are TRBV7-2 and TRBJ1-5; no reliable D call. The CDR3 loop spans 15 amino acids. The V end was cut by 0 bases, the J end by 2 bases, with 8 bases between. Germline V gene lookup returns CDR1 SGHTA and CDR2 FQGNSA.